This T cell receptor (beta chain) stems from a study of blood T cell repertoires in COVID-19. Study context: The United States, Italy and Spain provided the acute and convalescent COVID-19 samples. In each case, the material was cDNA or gDNA derived from T cells, B-cell-depleted T cells, or PBMCs.

Germline loops: CDR1 SGHNT, CDR2 YYREEE (reference sequence). V gave up 3 bases and J gave up 3 bases, with 9 bases separating them. The CDR3 runs 13 residues. This clone was counted only a few times. Original processing notes: The authors estimated nucleated cell counts from reference gene primer amplification. Assay used: immunoSEQ multiplex PCR; TCRdb lists only in-frame clones, some missing. V and J calls plus clone size are reproduced from that table; the DNA served to infer D and trimming. The sample lists 200,000 to 300,000 clones, around 87% occurring once. Assignment of participants to cohorts was predicated upon participant-reported clinical history.

This receptor was obtained from a middle-aged woman with acute COVID-19. The rearrangement links TRBV5-4 to TRBJ1-2; no reliable D call. Input material: PBMCs or T cells enriched from blood (not recorded which). CDR3 protein: CASSSPGDYGYTF. Written as DNA, the CDR3 is TGTGCCAGCAGCTCCCCCGGGGACTATGGCTACACCTTC.